Below are 27 T cell receptor beta chains sequenced from a single sample in a study of cytomegalovirus exposure and HLA in healthy donors. PCR was performed using 60 Vbeta and 13 Jbeta primers. TCRdb's copy holds only in-frame clones and misses some; the assay was immunoSEQ multiplex PCR. The repertoire holds around 93,000 clones, with roughly four fifths as singletons. Sequencing was done on a sample of PBMCs. These receptors all come from a man in his forties or fifties in good health and CMV-seronegative.

The chain joins TRBV2 to TRBJ2-3; 8 bases map to TRBD2. The V segment lost 6 bases and the J segment 5 bases; nucleotides outside the gene matches: 10. The length of the CDR3 is 15 residues. The germline V gene has CDR1 SNHLY and CDR2 FYNNEI. This CDR3 reads CASRGLGNTLDTQYF. The CDR3 DNA follows: TGTGCCAGCAGGGGACTAGGCAATACCCTAGATACGCAGTATTTT. The full variable domain, rest sourced from reference TRBV2 and TRBJ2-3, is EPEVTQTPSHQVTQMGQEVILRCVPISNHLYFYWYRQILGQKVEFLVSFYNNEISEKSEIFDDQFSVERPDGSNFTLKIRSTKLEDSAMYFCASRGLGNTLDTQYFGPGTRLTVL.

This chain's CDR3 is CASREASNYGYTF. CDR3 coding DNA: TGTGCCAGCAGGGAGGCCTCTAACTATGGCTACACCTTC. The chain employs TRBV25-1 and TRBJ1-2; D remains ambiguous. Germline CDR1 MGHDK, CDR2 SYGVNS. The CDR3 loop spans 13 amino acids. V lost 6 bases and J 0 bases, leaving 8 bases between the germline ends.

The chain is built from TRBV7-2 and TRBJ2-5; D possibly corresponds to TRBD1 (6 bases). Germline CDR1 reads SGHTA; CDR2 reads FQGNSA. CDR3 length: 17 amino acids. Between the trimmed V and J ends, which lost 4 bases and 5 bases, there was a span of 23 bases. For the CDR3, the DNA is TGTGCCAGCAGCTACGGTTGGGGCAGGGGCGCCGGGGAGACCCAGTACTTC. Encoded protein: CASSYGWGRGAGETQYF.

This chain uses TRBV9 with TRBJ1-5, with 10 bases that match TRBD1. After removal of 5 bases from V and 2 bases from J, the junction contained 4 bases not matched to a gene. The germline V gene has CDR1 SGDLS and CDR2 YYNGEE. This CDR3 contains 15 residues. CDR3 protein: CASRRQGACNQPQHF. CDR3 nucleotide sequence: TGTGCCAGCAGGAGACAGGGGGCTTGCAATCAGCCCCAGCATTTT.

The chain joins TRBV9 to TRBJ1-5; the D gene is possibly TRBD1 (6 bases). The CDR3 length is 14 residues. V shed 4 bases and J shed 5 bases, with 13 bases lying between them. Germline-derived CDR1 and CDR2 are SGDLS and YYNGEE. As DNA, the CDR3 is TGTGCCAGCAGCCCCTGGGGGCGAGATCAGCCCCAGCATTTT. It is translated as CASSPWGRDQPQHF.

The chain carries TRBV5-4 and TRBJ2-2; possibly TRBD1 for D (5 bases). V dropped 0 bases and J dropped 4 bases, with 10 bases sitting between them. The CDR3 totals 15 residues. Germline V gene lookup returns CDR1 SGHNT and CDR2 YYREEE (reference sequence). CDR3 DNA: TGTGCCAGCAGCTTGGGGCAGGGCGGCACCGGGGAGCTGTTTTTT. Protein product: CASSLGQGGTGELFF.

On this clone: The same CDR3 can be traced to other DNA sequences in this sample. This chain connects TRBV5-1 to TRBJ2-3; 7 nucleotides match TRBD1. The CDR3 runs 14 residues. Germline values: CDR1 SGHRS, CDR2 YFSETQ. Trimming at V came to 0 bases and at J to 4 bases, leaving 2 bases not matched to a gene. The CDR3 sequence is CASSLGQGADTQYF. The CDR3 region has the DNA TGCGCCAGCAGCTTGGGACAGGGCGCAGATACGCAGTATTTT.

This sequence joins TRBV7-8 and TRBJ2-7; a weak D match, TRBD2 (7 bases). Per germline, CDR1 SGHVS and CDR2 FQNEAQ. The CDR3 is made up of 16 amino acids. The V and J ends lost 6 bases and 4 bases respectively, with 22 bases between them. CDR3 DNA: TGTGCCAGCAGACGTAATGCCCTACAGGGAGGGTACGAGCAGTACTTC. Its protein product is CASRRNALQGGYEQYF.

The chain links TRBV10-3 to TRBJ1-1; TRBD1 aligns across 7 bases. V lost 7 bases and J lost 1; bases outside the gene matches: 9. Germline CDR1 is ENHRY and CDR2 is SYGVKD. The CDR3 loop spans 15 amino acids. The CDR3 bases are TGTGCCATCACTCCGACAGGGACCACGAACACTGAAGCTTTCTTT. This gives the protein CAITPTGTTNTEAFF.

The chain combines TRBV6-1 with TRBJ1-2; D is uncertain. Between the trimmed V and J ends, which lost 3 bases and 5 bases, there was a span of 10 bases. The CDR3 is 13 residues long. Germline V gives CDR1 MNHNS, CDR2 SASEGT. For the CDR3, the DNA is TGTGCCAGCAGTGAGGAGGGCGCTTATGGCTACACCTTC. Translation: CASSEEGAYGYTF.

The chain combines TRBV4-1 with TRBJ2-1, with D possibly being TRBD1 (6 bases). Trimming cost V 2 bases and J 3 bases, with 11 bases left between them. The CDR3 spans 15 residues. From germline, CDR1 is MGHRA and CDR2 YSYEKL. The CDR3 DNA sequence: TGCGCCAGCAGCCAATCAGGGGCGCTCTACAATGAGCAGTTCTTC. Translated, it gives CASSQSGALYNEQFF.

The rearrangement uses TRBV5-1 and TRBJ2-1; 10 bases are a match to TRBD2. V was clipped by 4 bases and J by 7 bases; unmatched bases: 11. The CDR3 contains 16 residues. Germline assignment: CDR1 SGHRS and CDR2 YFSETQ. The CDR3 nucleotides read TGCGCCAGCAGCCCTCAAGTAGCGGGAGGTGAAAATGAGCAGTTCTTC. Translated, it gives CASSPQVAGGENEQFF.

This clone was seen a few times. The V gene is TRBV2, the J gene TRBJ2-1; D is undetermined. The CDR3 spans 11 residues. Germline V gives CDR1 SNHLY, CDR2 FYNNEI. Between the trimmed V and J ends, which lost 7 bases and 4 bases, there was a span of 5 bases. The DNA for the CDR3 is TGTGCCAGCACTTCGTACAATGAGCAGTTCTTC. It translates to CASTSYNEQFF.

The CDR3 nucleotides are TGTGCCAGCAGCTTCGACAGGGGTGCAGATACGCAGTATTTT. It yields the protein CASSFDRGADTQYF. The chain carries TRBV13 and TRBJ2-3, with 8 positions matching TRBD1. Germline V gene lookup returns CDR1 PRHDT and CDR2 FYEKMQ (reference sequence). Unmatched junction bases numbered 3, after V lost 3 bases and J lost 4 bases. The CDR3 covers 14 residues.

This clone was seen once. This chain links TRBV5-6 with TRBJ1-2; D is unclear. The V gene's germline CDR1 is SGHDT and CDR2 YYEEEE. This CDR3 has 17 residues. Trimming pared 4 bases from V and 4 bases from J, leaving 23 bases between. CDR3 DNA: TGTGCCAGCAGCAGTGAACTCGAATTTGCGAGGGTCTATGGCTACACCTTC. The encoded protein is CASSSELEFARVYGYTF.

The rearrangement joins TRBV28 to TRBJ2-7, with 10 bases identical to TRBD1. Losses at the gene ends were 11 bases for V and 6 bases for J; bases not matched to a gene: 7. The CDR3 extends over 12 amino acids. Per the germline V gene, CDR1 is MDHEN and CDR2 is SYDVKM. In DNA form, the CDR3 reads TGTGCCTCCAGACAGGGGGCTTCCGAGCAGTACTTC. Encoded protein: CASRQGASEQYF.

V gene TRBV5-1 combines with J gene TRBJ1-4, with 7 bases aligning to TRBD1. There are 14 residues in the CDR3. Unmatched junction bases numbered 1, after V lost 0 bases and J lost 5 bases. Germline V gene lookup returns CDR1 SGHRS and CDR2 YFSETQ. CDR3 sequence reads: CASSLVTGNEKLFF. CDR3 coding DNA: TGCGCCAGCAGCTTGGTGACAGGGAATGAAAAACTGTTTTTT.

This clone has only a few counts. V and J are TRBV5-1 and TRBJ2-2; possible D gene TRBD1, 5 bases. The CDR3 has 15 residues. V was trimmed by 4 bases and J by 4 bases, leaving 14 bases between them. Per germline, CDR1 SGHRS and CDR2 YFSETQ. The CDR3 loop is CASSIKGQSTGELFF. The CDR3, as DNA: TGCGCCAGCAGCATTAAGGGGCAAAGCACCGGGGAGCTGTTTTTT.

The chain couples TRBV5-1 to TRBJ2-1, with D maybe TRBD2 (6 bases). The germline V gene has CDR1 SGHRS and CDR2 YFSETQ. Trimming left V 1 base short and J 1 base short, with 9 bases between. CDR3 length equals 15 residues. This chain's CDR3 is CASSLTGESYNEQFF. The CDR3 DNA reads as TGCGCCAGCAGCTTGACGGGAGAATCCTACAATGAGCAGTTCTTC.

The rearrangement joins TRBV9 to TRBJ2-7; the match to TRBD2 covers 8 bases. Germline CDR1 and CDR2: SGDLS and YYNGEE. The CDR3 is 14 amino acids. The J segment lost 2 bases and the V segment lost 4 bases, leaving 5 bases of the junction unmatched. The CDR3 is CASSRAGVPYEQYF. As DNA, the CDR3 is TGTGCCAGCAGCCGAGCGGGAGTCCCCTACGAGCAGTACTTC.

V and J are TRBV18 and TRBJ1-1; the match to TRBD1 covers 7 bases. CDR1 KGHSH and CDR2 LQKENI come from the germline V gene. The CDR3 extends over 15 amino acids. The junction had 8 bases not matched to a gene; V was cut back by 4 bases and J by 3 bases. The CDR3 is CASSLIGGPDTEAFF. DNA of the CDR3: TGTGCCAGCTCACTGATAGGGGGCCCTGACACTGAAGCTTTCTTT.

The V and J genes are TRBV18 and TRBJ2-2; D is ambiguous. Germline values: CDR1 KGHSH, CDR2 LQKENI. The CDR3 has 17 amino acids. Trimming shortened V by 1 base and J by 0 bases, and 12 bases separated the two germline ends. CDR3 sequence (DNA): TGTGCCAGCTCACCACGTATTCACAGAACGAACACCGGGGAGCTGTTTTTT. Its translation is CASSPRIHRTNTGELFF.

The chain has TRBV5-1 and TRBJ2-3; 7 bases are shared with TRBD1. Germline V gene sequence: CDR1 SGHRS, CDR2 YFSETQ. The CDR3 length is 16 residues. The V and J ends lost 0 bases and 1 base, in that order; junction bases with no gene match: 5. CDR3 in DNA: TGCGCCAGCAGCTTGGGATCAGGGGGTGGCACAGATACGCAGTATTTT. Protein product: CASSLGSGGGTDTQYF.

This chain joins TRBV19 and TRBJ1-1; possible D gene TRBD1, 5 bases. Trimming cost V 5 bases and J 2 bases, with 15 bases left between them. Germline V CDR1 and CDR2: LNHDA, SQIVND (reference sequence). There are 15 residues in the CDR3. CDR3 coding DNA: TGTGCCAGTAGTCCCTGGGGGGGGTCCAACACTGAAGCTTTCTTT. It is translated as CASSPWGGSNTEAFF.

The chain carries TRBV19 and TRBJ1-5; TRBD1 is a possible D gene (5 bases). Germline V CDR1 and CDR2: LNHDA, SQIVND (reference sequence). This CDR3 spans 15 amino acids. V gave up 2 bases and J gave up 6 bases, with 14 bases separating them. Written as DNA, the CDR3 is TGTGCCAGTAGTATATCATTTCAAGGGGTTCAGCCCCAGCATTTT. This sequence encodes CASSISFQGVQPQHF.

V and J are TRBV21-1 and TRBJ1-2. TRBV21-1 is described as a pseudogene. CDR3 length: 14 residues. CDR3 sequence reads: CASSKFRRSYGYTF. The CDR3 bases are TGTGCCAGCAGCAAATTTCGGCGGAGCTATGGCTACACCTTC.

This chain uses TRBV5-1 with TRBJ2-1, with 8 bases lining up with TRBD2. J lost 8 bases, V lost 3 bases, and 16 bases had no gene match. CDR1 SGHRS and CDR2 YFSETQ come from the germline V gene. The length of the CDR3 is 17 residues. Written as DNA, the CDR3 is TGCGCCAGCAGCTATTCCTACCCGGGACTAGGGGAGGATGAGCAGTTCTTC. It yields the protein CASSYSYPGLGEDEQFF.